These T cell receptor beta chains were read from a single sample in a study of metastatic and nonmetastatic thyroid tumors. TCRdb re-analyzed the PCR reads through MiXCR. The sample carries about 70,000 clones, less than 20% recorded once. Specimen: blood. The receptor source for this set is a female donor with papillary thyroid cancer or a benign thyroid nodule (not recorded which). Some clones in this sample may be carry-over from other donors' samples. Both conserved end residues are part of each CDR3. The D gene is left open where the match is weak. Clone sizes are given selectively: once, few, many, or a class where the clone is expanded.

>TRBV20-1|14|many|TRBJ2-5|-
TGCAGTGCTACCTACAGGGAGGCGGGGGAGACCCAGTACTTC
CSATYREAGETQYF
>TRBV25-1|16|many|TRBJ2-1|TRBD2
TGTGCCAGCAGGACCAGGACTAGCGGGAGCTACAATGAGCAGTTCTTC
CASRTRTSGSYNEQFF
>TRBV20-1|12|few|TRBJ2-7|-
TGCAGTGCTAGAGCGAACAACTACGAGCAGTACTTC
CSARANNYEQYF
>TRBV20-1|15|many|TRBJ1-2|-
TGCAGTGCTAGTACCCGGTCAGCGGGGAACTATGGCTACACCTTC
CSASTRSAGNYGYTF
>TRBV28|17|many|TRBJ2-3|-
TGTGCCAGCAGTCTAGGGCCTCGTAACAGAGCAACAGATACGCAGTATTTT
CASSLGPRNRATDTQYF
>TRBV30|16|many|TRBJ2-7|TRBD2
TGTGCCTGCCTACGCCTCCACCTTAGCGGGAGTTACGAGCAGTACTTC
CACLRLHLSGSYEQYF
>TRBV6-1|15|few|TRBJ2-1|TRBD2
TGTGCCAGCAACATAGCGGGGGGGACCAACAATGAGCAGTTCTTC
CASNIAGGTNNEQFF
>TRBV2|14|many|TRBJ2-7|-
TGTGCCAGCAGGGATAGCGGAGAGTCCTACGAGCAGTACTTC
CASRDSGESYEQYF
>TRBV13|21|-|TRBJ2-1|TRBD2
TGTGCCAGCAGCTTTGGTCCCCTAGCGGGCCTTTTAAAGGGGTCCTACAATGAGCAGTTCTTC
CASSFGPLAGLLKGSYNEQFF
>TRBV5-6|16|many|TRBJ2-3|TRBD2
TGTGCCAGCAACCAACTAGCGGCAGCCCGCATGGATACGCAGTATTTT
CASNQLAAARMDTQYF
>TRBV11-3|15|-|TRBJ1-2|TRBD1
TGTGCCAGCAGTCAGGGGGCAGCCTCAAACTATGGCTACACCTTC
CASSQGAASNYGYTF
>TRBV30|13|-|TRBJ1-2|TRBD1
TGTGCCTGGAGTGCAACAGGGGCCCTCGGCTACACCTTC
CAWSATGALGYTF